This T cell receptor beta chain was captured in a study of prognosis after radiotherapy for stage I lung cancer. At the level of the study: In the span from April 2018 to early 2019, stage I non-small cell lung cancer patients were enrolled.

Findings and limits, study-wide: Patients who developed distant metastases had lower Shannon entropy after stereotactic body radiation therapy.

The study amplified the TCR beta CDR3 region from genomic DNA. This amplification was carried out by two rounds of multiplex PCR. Each TRBV and TRBJ gene had its own primer in the first PCR round. TCRdb fed the multiplex PCR reads into MiXCR, producing one record per CDR3 protein. Among roughly 32,000 distinct CDR3 sequences listed, approximately 39% were seen once. Judged by abundance, this clonotype is medium-sized. Its antigen is unknown. Trimming stripped 3 bases from V and 6 bases from J, with 6 bases between. The CDR3 is 13 residues long. Germline lookup yields CDR1 SGHVS and CDR2 FQNEAQ. The J gene is TRBJ1-6, the V gene TRBV7-8; D unclear. The receptor comes from a donor aged 50 or older with non-small cell lung cancer. Sample: PBMCs, taken before or after stereotactic body radiation therapy (not recorded which). CDR3 region: CASSLAPNSPLHF. The CDR3 coding sequence is TGTGCCAGCAGCTTGGCGCCTAATTCACCCCTCCACTTT.